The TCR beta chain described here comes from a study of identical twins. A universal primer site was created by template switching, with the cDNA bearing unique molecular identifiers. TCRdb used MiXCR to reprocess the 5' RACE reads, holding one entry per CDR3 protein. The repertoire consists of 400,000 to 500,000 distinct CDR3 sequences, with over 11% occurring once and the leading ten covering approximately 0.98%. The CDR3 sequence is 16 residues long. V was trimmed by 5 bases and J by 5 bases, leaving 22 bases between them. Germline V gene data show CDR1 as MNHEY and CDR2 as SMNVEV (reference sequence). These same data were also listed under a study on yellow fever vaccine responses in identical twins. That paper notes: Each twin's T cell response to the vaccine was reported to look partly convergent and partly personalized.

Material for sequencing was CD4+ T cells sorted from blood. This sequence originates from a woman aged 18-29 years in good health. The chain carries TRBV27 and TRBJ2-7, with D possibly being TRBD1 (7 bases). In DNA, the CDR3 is TGTGCCAGCAGTCTACGACAGGAGGGGGCTCTCAACGAGCAGTACTTC. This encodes CASSLRQEGALNEQYF.